This T cell receptor beta chain came from a study of beta chain features in type 1 diabetes. Study results and caveats: In comparison with healthy donors, patients had naive, central memory and Treg TCRB repertoires that appeared more similar. The study found moderately but significantly shorter TCRB CDR3s in all four CD4+ subsets of Type 1 diabetes patients.

As to this clone: The antigen is not known.

As every portion of the isolated RNA was reverse transcribed, the sequencing read expressed TCRB transcripts. Stem cell-like memory T cell samples averaged about 1 million immunoSEQ reads each. Measured with immunoSEQ multiplex PCR; TCRdb has only the in-frame clones, and not every one. This table has about 25,000 clones, roughly two thirds appearing once. Purity exceeding 95% was reached by all sorted populations. Per germline, CDR1 MGHDK and CDR2 SYGVNS. The CDR3 runs 16 residues. J gave up 5 bases and V 7 bases, and 14 bases lay outside the gene matches. The V and J genes are TRBV25-1 and TRBJ2-3, with TRBD1 identical over 8 bases. The specimen was stem cell memory CD4+ T cells from blood. The TCR originated in a woman aged 40 to 50 with type 1 diabetes. CDR3 sequence reads: CASNEWGTGRRDTQYF. The DNA of the CDR3 is TGTGCCAGCAACGAGTGGGGGACAGGACGAAGAGATACGCAGTATTTT.